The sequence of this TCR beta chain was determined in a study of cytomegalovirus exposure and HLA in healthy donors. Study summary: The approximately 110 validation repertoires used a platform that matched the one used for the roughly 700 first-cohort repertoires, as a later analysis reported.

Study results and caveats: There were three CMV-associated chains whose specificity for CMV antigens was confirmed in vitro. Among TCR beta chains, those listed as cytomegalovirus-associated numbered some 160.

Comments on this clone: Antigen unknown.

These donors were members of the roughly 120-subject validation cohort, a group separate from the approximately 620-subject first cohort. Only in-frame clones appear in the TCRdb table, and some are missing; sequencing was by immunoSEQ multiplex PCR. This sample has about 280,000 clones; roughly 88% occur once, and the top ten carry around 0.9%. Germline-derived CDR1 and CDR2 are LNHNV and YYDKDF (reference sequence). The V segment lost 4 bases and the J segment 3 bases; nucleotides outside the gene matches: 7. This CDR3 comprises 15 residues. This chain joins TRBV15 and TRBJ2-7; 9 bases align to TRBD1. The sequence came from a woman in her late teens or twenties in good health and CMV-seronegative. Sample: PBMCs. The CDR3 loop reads CATSTGDRVNYEQYF. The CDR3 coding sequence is TGTGCCACCAGCACTGGGGACAGGGTGAACTACGAGCAGTACTTC.